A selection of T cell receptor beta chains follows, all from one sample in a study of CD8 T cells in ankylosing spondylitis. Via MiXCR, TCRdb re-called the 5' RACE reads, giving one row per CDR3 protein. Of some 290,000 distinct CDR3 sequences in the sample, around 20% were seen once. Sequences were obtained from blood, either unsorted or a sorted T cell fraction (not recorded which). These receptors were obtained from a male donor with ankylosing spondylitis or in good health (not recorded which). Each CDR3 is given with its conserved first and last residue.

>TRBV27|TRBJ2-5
CASSFGEGETQYF
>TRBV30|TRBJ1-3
CAWSLHRDRSGNTIYF
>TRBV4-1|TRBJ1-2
CASSQELATANYGYTF
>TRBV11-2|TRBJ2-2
CASSILGGELFF
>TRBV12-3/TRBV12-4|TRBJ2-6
CASSTGLPSGANVLTF
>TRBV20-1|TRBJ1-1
CSARPAYTEAFF
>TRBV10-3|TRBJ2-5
CAIRDNREGETQYF
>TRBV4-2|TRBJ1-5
CASSQRLQGSNQPQHF
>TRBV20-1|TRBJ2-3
CSAEAPGAPDTQYF
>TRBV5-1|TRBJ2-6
CASTGAGANVLTF
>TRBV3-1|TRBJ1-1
CASSRGTGNTEAFF
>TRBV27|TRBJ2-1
CATRDSGQPYDEQFF
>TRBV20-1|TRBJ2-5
CSARGPGQTETQYF
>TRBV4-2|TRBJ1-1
CASSQGGTGRGVSEAFF
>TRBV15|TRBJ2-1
CATSRVTVEQFF
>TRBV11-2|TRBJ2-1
CASSLSGNPDNEQFF
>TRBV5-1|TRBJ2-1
CASSQQEEQFF
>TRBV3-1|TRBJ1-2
CASSVRTGGAGTYGYTF
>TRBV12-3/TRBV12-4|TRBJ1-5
CATGQSPGPQHF
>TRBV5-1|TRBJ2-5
CASSLNFSPQETQYF
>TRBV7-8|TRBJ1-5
CASSLDRGGSNQPQHF
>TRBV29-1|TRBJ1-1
CSVEWDSLGLNTEAFF
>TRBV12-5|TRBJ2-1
CASGLGLARQGGNEQFF
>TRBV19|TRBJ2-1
CASSMGRRYNEQFF
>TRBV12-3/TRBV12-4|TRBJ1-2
CASSGISGYTF
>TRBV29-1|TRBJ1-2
CSVGGTGIGDGYTF
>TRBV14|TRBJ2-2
CASSQLRAGELFF
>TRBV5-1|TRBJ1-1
CASSPEGQSYTEAFF
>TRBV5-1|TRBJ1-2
CASSSYRGHNYGYTF
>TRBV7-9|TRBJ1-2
CASSTGTGIYGYTF
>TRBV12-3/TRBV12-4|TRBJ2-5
CASSFRKQGTAGTQYF
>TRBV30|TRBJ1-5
CAWSVGSGRGNQPQHF
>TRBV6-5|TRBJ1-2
CASSYSGISEGYTF
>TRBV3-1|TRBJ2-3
CASSQGEGRRTYF
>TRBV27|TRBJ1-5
CASSKTNSNQPQHF
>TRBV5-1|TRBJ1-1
CASTSDRDTEAFF
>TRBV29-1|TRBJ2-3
CSVGMITDTQYF
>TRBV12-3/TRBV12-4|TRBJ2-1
CASTPRSEQFF
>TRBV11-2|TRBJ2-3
CASSTGTSGSFSADTQYF
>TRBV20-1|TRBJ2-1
CSARWSRGAYNEQFF
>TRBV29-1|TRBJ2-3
CSVVAVGPDTQYF
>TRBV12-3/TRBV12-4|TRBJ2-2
CASSPLGPDGELFF
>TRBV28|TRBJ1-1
CASSPGTVRNTEAFF
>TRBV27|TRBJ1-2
CASSLSGTGTHTF
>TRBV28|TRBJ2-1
CASSPFLNEQFF
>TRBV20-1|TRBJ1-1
CSAPGQNKAFF
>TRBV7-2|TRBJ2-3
CASSSRTSGISDTQYF
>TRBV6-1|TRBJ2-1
CASSEQGLAGGPQFF
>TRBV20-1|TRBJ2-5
CSASIPQDYQETQYF
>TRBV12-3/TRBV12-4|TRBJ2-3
CASSPSGSRYTQYF
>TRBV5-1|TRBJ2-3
CASSLAGADTQYF
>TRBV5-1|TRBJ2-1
CASTSGPGSSEQFF
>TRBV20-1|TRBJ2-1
CSARETNEQFF
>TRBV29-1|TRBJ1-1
CSVDDRTMNTEAFF
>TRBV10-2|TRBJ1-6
CASSRGGTNSPLHF
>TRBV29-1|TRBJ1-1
CSVAKTGTNTEAFF
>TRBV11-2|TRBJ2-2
CASSLEGRLANTGELFF
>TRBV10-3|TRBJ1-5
CAISESGSQPQHF
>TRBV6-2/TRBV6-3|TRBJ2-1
CASTRPMGNEQFF
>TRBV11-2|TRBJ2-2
CASSLVEVPTAGELFF